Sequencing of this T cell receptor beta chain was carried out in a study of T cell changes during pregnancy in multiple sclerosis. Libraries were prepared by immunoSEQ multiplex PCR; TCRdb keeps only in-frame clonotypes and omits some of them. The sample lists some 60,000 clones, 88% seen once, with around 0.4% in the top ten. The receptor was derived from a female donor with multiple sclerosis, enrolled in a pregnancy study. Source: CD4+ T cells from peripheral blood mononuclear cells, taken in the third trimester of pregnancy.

This CDR3 reads CASSLTASGRGNEQFF. CDR3 in DNA: TGTGCCAGCAGCTTAACAGCTAGCGGGAGGGGCAATGAGCAGTTCTTC. The chain employs TRBV7-2 and TRBJ2-1; 12 bases are shared with TRBD2. This CDR3 has 16 residues. V shed 2 bases, J shed 6 bases, and the junction held 5 bases outside the gene matches. Germline loops: CDR1 SGHTA, CDR2 FQGNSA.